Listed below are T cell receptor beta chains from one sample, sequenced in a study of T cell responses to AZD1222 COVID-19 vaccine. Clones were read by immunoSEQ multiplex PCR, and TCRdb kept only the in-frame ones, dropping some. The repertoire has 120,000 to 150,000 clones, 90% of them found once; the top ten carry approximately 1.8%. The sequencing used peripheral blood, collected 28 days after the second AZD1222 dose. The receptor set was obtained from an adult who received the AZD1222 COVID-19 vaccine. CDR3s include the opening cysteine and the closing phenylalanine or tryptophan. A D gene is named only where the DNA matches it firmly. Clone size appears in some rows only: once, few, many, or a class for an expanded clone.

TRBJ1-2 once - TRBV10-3 TGTGCCATCAGTGAGTCAACGTTCTATGGCTACACCTTC CAISESTFYGYTF
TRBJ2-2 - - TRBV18 TGTGCCAGCTCACCAATCGGTAGAAACACCGGGGAGCTGTTTTTT CASSPIGRNTGELFF
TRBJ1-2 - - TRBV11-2 TGTGCCAGCAGCTCGGAGGGCGGGGGTGGCTACACCTTC CASSSEGGGGYTF
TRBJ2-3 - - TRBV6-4 TGTGCCAGCAGTCGAAGATCAGGGGGGCCCACAGATACGCAGTATTTT CASSRRSGGPTDTQYF
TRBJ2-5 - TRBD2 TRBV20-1 TGCAGTGCTAGTAGTAGCGGGGGGGCCAGATTTGGGGAGACCCAGTACTTC CSASSSGGARFGETQYF
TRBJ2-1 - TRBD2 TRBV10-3 TGTGCCATCAGGGGACTAGCGGGAGGGAATGAGCAGTTCTTC CAIRGLAGGNEQFF
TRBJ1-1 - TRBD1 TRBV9 TGTGCCAGCAGCGGCGGGGCAGGGGGCTTCACTGAAGCTTTCTTT CASSGGAGGFTEAFF
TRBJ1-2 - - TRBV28 TGTGCCAGCAGTTGGGGACGGATTTTCTATGGCTACACCTTC CASSWGRIFYGYTF
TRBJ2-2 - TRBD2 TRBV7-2 TGTGCCAGCAGCCCCGTGCACCGGACTAGCGGGAGTGTCACCGGGGAGCTGTTTTTT CASSPVHRTSGSVTGELFF
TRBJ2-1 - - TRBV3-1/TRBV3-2 TGTGCCAGCAGCCAAGCCCACGGGGGTGAGCAGTTCTTC CASSQAHGGEQFF
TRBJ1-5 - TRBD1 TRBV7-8 TGTGCCAGCAGCCCAGACAGGGGAAATCAGCCCCAGCATTTT CASSPDRGNQPQHF
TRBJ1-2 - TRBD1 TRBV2 TGTGCCAGCAGGGACAGGGCTGGCTATGGCTACACCTTC CASRDRAGYGYTF
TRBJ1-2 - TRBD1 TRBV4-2 TGTGCCAGCAGCCAACAACAGGGGGAAGGAGGCTACACCTTC CASSQQQGEGGYTF
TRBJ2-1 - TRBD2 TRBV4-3 TGCGCCAGCAGCCAACAAGCTAGCGGGGTGTACAATGAGCAGTTCTTC CASSQQASGVYNEQFF
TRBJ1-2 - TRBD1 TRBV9 TGTGCCAGCAGCGTAGGAGACAGGGCGGTGTCCTACACCTTC CASSVGDRAVSYTF
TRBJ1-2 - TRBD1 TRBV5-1 TGCGCCAGCAGCCAGGGGGCGATTGTGGGCTACACCTTC CASSQGAIVGYTF
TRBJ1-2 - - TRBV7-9 TGTGCCAGCAGCTTAGCGCCCTGGGGGACGACTTTCTATGGCTACACCTTC CASSLAPWGTTFYGYTF
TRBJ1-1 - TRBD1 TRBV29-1 TGCAGCGCCCGACAGGGCGAAATCACTGAAGCTTTCTTT CSARQGEITEAFF